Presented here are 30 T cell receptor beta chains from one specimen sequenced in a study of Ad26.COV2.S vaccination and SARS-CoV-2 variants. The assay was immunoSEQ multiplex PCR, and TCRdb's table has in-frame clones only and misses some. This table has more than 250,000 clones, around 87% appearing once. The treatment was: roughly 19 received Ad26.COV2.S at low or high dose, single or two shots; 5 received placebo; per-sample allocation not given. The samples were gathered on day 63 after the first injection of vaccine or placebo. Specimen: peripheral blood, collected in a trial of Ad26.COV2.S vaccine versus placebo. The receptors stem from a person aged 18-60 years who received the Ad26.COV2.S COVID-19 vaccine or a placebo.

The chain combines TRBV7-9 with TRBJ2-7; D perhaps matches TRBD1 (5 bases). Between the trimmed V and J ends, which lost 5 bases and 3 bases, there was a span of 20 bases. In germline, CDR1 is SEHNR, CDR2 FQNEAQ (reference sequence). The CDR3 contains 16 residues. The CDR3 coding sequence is TGTGCCAGCAGCGCCCGGGCCAGGGAATTTGTCTACGAGCAGTACTTC. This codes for CASSARAREFVYEQYF.

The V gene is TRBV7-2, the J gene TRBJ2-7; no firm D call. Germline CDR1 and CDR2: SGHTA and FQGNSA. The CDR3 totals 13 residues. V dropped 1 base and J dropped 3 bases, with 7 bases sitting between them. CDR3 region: CASSLGRLYEQYF. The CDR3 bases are TGTGCCAGCAGCTTAGGCAGACTCTACGAGCAGTACTTC.

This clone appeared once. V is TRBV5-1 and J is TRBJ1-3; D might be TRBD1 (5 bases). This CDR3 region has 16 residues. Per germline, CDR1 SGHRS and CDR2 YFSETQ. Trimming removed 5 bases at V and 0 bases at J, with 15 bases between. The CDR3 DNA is TGCGCCAGCAGAAGGACGCAGGGTTACTCTGGAAACACCATATATTTT. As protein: CASRRTQGYSGNTIYF.

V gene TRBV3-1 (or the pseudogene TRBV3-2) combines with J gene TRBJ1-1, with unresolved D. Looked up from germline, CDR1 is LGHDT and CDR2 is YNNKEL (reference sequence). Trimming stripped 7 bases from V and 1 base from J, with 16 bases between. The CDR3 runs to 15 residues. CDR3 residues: CASTPRGSGNTEAFF. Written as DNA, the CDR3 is TGTGCCAGCACCCCAAGAGGTTCAGGGAACACTGAAGCTTTCTTT.

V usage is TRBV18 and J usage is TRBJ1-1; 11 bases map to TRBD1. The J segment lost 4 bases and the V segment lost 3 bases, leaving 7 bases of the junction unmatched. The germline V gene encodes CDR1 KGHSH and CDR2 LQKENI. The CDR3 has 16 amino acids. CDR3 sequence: CASSPSRDRGSTEAFF. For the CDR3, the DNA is TGTGCCAGCTCACCGTCCAGGGACAGGGGGAGCACTGAAGCTTTCTTT.

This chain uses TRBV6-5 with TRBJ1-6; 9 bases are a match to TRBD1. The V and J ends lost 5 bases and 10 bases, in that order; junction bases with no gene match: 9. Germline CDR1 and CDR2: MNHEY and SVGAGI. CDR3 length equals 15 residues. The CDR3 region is CASSNPGQGRSPLHF. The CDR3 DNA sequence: TGTGCCAGCAGTAACCCGGGACAGGGACGCTCACCCCTCCACTTT.

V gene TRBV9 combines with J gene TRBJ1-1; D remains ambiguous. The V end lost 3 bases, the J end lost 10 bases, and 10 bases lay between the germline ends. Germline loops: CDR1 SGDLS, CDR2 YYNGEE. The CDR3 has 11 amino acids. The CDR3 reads CASSGTLGAFF. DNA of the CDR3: TGTGCCAGCAGCGGGACGCTCGGAGCTTTCTTT.

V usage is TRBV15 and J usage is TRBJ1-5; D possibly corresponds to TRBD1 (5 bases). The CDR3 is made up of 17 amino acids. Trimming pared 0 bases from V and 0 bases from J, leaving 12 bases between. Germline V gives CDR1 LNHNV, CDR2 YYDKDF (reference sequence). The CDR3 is CATSRDPPGGSNQPQHF. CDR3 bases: TGTGCCACCAGCAGAGACCCACCGGGGGGTAGCAATCAGCCCCAGCATTTT.

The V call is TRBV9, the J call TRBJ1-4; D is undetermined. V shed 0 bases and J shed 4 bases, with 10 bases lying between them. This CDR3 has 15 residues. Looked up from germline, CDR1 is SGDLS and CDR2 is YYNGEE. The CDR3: CASSVGPADNEKLFF. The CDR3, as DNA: TGTGCCAGCAGCGTAGGGCCAGCTGATAATGAAAAACTGTTTTTT.

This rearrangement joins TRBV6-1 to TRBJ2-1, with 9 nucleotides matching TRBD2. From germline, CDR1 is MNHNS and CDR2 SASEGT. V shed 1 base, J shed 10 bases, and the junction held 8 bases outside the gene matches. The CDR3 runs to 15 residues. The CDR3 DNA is TGTGCCAGCAGTGAAGGCGGGGGGGCCGGTTGGGAGCAGTTCTTC. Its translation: CASSEGGGAGWEQFF.

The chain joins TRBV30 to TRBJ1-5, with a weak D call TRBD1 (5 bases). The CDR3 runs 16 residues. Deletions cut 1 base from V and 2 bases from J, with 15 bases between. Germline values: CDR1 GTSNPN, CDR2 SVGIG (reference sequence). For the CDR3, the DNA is TGTGCCTGGAGTGGGGCCGGGGGTTTGGGCAATCAGCCCCAGCATTTT. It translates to CAWSGAGGLGNQPQHF.

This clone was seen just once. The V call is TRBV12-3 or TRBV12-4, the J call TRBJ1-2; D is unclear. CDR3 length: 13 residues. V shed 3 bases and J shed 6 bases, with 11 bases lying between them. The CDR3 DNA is TGTGCCAGCAGTTTTGCGTCCGGGGATGGCTACACCTTC. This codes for CASSFASGDGYTF.

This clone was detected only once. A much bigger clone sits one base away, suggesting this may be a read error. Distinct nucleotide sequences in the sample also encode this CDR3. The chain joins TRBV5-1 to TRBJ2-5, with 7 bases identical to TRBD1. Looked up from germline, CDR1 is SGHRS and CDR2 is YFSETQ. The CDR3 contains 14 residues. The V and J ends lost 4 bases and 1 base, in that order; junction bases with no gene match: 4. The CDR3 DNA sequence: TGCGCCAGCAGCGTAACAGGGGTCCAAGAGACCCAGTACTTC. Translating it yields CASSVTGVQETQYF.

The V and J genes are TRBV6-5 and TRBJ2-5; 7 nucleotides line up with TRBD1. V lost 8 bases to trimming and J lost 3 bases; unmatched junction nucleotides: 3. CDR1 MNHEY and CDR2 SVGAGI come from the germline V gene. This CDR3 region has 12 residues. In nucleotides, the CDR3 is TGTGCCAGCCGGACAGGAGAAGAGACCCAGTACTTC. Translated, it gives CASRTGEETQYF.

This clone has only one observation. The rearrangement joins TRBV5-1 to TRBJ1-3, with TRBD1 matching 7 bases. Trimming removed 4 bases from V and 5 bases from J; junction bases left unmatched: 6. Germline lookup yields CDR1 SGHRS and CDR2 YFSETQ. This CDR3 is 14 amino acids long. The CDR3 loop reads CASSARTGRNTIYF. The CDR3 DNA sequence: TGCGCCAGCAGCGCACGGACAGGTCGAAACACCATATATTTT.

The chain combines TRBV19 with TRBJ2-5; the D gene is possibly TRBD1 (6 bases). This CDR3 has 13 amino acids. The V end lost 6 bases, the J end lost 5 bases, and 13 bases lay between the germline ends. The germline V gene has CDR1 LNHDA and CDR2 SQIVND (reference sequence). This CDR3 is CASSDRFGETQYF. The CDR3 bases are TGTGCCAGTAGCGACAGGTTTGGGGAGACCCAGTACTTC. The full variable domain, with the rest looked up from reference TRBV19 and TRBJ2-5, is DGGITQSPKYLFRKEGQNVTLSCEQNLNHDAMYWYRQDPGQGLRLIYYSQIVNDFQKGDIAEGYSVSREKKESFPLTVTSAQKNPTAFYLCASSDRFGETQYFGPGTRLLVL.

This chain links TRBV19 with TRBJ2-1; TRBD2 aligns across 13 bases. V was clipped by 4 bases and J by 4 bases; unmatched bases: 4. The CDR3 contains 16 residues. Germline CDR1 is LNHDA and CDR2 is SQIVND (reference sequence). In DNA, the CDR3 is TGTGCCAGTAGTAGGAGGACTAGCGGGAGTTACAATGAGCAGTTCTTC. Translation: CASSRRTSGSYNEQFF. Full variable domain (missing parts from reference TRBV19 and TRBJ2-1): DGGITQSPKYLFRKEGQNVTLSCEQNLNHDAMYWYRQDPGQGLRLIYYSQIVNDFQKGDIAEGYSVSREKKESFPLTVTSAQKNPTAFYLCASSRRTSGSYNEQFFGPGTRLTVL.

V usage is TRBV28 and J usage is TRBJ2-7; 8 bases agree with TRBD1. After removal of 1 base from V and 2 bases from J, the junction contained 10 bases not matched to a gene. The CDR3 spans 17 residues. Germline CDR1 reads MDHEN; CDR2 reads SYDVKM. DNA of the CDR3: TGTGCCAGCAGTTTATCCGCCGGAGGACAGGGAGCCTACGAGCAGTACTTC. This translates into CASSLSAGGQGAYEQYF.

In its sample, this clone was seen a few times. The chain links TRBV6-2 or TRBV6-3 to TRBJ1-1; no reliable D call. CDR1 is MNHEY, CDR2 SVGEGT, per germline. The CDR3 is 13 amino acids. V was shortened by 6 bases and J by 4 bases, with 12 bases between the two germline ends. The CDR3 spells CASSALGFTEAFF. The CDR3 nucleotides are TGTGCCAGCAGCGCCTTAGGATTCACTGAAGCTTTCTTT.

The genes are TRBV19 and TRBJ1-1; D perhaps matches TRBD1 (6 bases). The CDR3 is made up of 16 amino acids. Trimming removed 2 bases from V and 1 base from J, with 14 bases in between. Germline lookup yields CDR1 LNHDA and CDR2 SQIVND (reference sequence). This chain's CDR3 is CASSISHRAGNTEAFF. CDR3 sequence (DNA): TGTGCCAGTAGTATATCACACAGGGCAGGGAACACTGAAGCTTTCTTT.

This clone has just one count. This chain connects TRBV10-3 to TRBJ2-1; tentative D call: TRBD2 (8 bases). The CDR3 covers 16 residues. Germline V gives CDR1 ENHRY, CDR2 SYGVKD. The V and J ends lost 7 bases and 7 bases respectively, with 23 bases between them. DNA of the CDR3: TGTGCCATCACCCCCGGGGGGGGAAGGACAGGAAATGAGCAGTTCTTC. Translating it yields CAITPGGGRTGNEQFF.

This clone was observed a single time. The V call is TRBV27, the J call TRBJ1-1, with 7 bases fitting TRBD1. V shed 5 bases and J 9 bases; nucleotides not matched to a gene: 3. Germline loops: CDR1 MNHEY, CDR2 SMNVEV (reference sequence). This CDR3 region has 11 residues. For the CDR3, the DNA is TGTGCCAGCAGTATAAGGGGGCAAGCTTTCTTT. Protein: CASSIRGQAFF.

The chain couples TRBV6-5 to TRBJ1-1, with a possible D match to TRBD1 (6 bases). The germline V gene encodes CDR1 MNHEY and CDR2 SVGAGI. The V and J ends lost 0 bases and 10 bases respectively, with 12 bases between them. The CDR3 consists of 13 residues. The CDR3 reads CASSYSGGLGAFF. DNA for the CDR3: TGTGCCAGCAGTTACTCGGGGGGGCTTGGAGCTTTCTTT.

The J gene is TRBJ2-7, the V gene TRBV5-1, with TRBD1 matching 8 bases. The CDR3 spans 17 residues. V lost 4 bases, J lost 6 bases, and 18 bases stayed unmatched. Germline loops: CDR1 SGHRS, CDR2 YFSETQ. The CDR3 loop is CASSLTTLGQGISEQYF. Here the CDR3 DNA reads TGCGCCAGCAGCCTGACCACTCTCGGACAGGGTATCTCCGAGCAGTACTTC.

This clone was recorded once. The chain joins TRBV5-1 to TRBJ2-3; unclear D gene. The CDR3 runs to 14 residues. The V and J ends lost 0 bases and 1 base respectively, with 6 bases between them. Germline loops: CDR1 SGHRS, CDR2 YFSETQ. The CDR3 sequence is CASSLADGTDTQYF. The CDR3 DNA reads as TGCGCCAGCAGCTTGGCGGATGGCACAGATACGCAGTATTTT.

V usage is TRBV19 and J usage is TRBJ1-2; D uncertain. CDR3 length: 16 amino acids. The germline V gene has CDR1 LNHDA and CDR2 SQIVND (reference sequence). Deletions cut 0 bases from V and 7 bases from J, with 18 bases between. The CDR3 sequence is CASSIDKSGPATGYTF. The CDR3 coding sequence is TGTGCCAGTAGTATAGATAAATCTGGACCAGCTACTGGCTACACCTTC.

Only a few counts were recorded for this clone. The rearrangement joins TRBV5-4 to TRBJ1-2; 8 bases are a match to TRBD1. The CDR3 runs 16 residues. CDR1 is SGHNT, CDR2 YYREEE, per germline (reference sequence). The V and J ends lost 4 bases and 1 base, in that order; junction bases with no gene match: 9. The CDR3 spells CASSHRTGRGNYGYTF. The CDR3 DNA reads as TGTGCCAGCAGCCACCGGACAGGGCGGGGTAACTATGGCTACACCTTC.

CDR3 protein: CASSYGGNTEAFF. In nucleotides, the CDR3 is TGTGCCAGCAGCTACGGGGGGAACACTGAAGCTTTCTTT. The genes are TRBV5-6 and TRBJ1-1, with D possibly TRBD1 on 5 matching bases. The length of the CDR3 is 13 residues. Between the trimmed V and J ends, which lost 3 bases and 1 base, there was a span of 7 bases. In germline, CDR1 is SGHDT, CDR2 YYEEEE. The variable domain in full, completed from reference TRBV5-6 and TRBJ1-1, reads DAGVTQSPTHLIKTRGQQVTLRCSPKSGHDTVSWYQQALGQGPQFIFQYYEEEERQRGNFPDRFSGHQFPNYSSELNVNALLLGDSALYLCASSYGGNTEAFFGQGTRLTVV.

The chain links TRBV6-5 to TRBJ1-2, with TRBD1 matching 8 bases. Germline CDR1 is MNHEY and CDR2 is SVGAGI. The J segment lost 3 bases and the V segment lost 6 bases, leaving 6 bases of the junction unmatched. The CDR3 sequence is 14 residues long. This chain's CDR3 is CASRDRAVDYGYTF. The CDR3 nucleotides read TGTGCCAGCAGGGACAGGGCCGTCGACTATGGCTACACCTTC.

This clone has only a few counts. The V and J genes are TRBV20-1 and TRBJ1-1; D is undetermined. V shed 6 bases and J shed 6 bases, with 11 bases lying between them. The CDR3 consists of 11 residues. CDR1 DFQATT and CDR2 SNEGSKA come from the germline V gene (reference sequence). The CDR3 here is CSAIRNAEAFF. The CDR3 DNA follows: TGCAGTGCGATCCGGAATGCTGAAGCTTTCTTT.